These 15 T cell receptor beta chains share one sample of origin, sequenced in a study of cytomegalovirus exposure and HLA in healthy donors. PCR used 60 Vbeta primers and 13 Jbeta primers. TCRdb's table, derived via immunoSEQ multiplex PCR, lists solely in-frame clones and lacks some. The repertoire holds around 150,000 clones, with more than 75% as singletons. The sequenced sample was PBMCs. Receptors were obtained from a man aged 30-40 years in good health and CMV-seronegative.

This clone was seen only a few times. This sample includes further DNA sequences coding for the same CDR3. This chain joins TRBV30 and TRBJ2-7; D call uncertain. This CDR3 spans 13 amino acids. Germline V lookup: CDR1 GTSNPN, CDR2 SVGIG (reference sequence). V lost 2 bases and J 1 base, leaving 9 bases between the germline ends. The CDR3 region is CAWSRGLSYEQYF. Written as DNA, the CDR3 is TGTGCCTGGAGTCGTGGGCTATCCTACGAGCAGTACTTC. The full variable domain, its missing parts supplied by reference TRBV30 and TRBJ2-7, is SQTIHQWPATLVQPVGSPLSLECTVEGTSNPNLYWYRQAAGRGLQLLFYSVGIGQISSEVPQNLSASRPQDRQFILSSKKLLLSDSGFYLCAWSRGLSYEQYFGPGTRLTVT.

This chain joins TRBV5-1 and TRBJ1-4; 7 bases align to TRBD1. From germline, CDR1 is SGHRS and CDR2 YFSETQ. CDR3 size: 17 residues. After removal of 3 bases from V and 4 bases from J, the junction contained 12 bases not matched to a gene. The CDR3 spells CASSSGTNRGGNEKLFF. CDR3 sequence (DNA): TGCGCCAGCAGCTCTGGGACCAACAGGGGTGGTAATGAAAAACTGTTTTTT.

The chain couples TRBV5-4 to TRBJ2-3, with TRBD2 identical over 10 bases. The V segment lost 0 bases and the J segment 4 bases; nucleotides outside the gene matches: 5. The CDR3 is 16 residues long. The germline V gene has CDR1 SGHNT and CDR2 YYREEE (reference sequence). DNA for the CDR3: TGTGCCAGCAGCTTGGGAGCGGGAGGGCCCGCAGATACGCAGTATTTT. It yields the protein CASSLGAGGPADTQYF.

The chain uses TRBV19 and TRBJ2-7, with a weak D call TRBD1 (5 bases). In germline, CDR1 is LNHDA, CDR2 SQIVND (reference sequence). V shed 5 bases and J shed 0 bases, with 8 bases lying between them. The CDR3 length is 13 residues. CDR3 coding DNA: TGTGCCAGTAGTGTACAGGCCTCCTACGAGCAGTACTTC. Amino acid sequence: CASSVQASYEQYF.

CDR3 region: CASSLFGRVIAGNTIYF. For the CDR3, the DNA is TGTGCCAGCAGCTTATTCGGCAGGGTGATTGCGGGAAACACCATATATTTT. V gene TRBV7-8 combines with J gene TRBJ1-3, with TRBD1 as a possible D gene (5 bases). CDR3 length: 17 amino acids. The V gene's germline CDR1 is SGHVS and CDR2 FQNEAQ. The germline V and J ends were trimmed by 2 bases and 4 bases, with 18 bases remaining between them.

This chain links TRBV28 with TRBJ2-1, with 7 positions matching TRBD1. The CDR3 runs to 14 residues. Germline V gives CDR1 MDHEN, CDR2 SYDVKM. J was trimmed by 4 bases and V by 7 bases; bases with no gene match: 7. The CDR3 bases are TGTGCCAGCACAGGGGGTCTAGAGTACAATGAGCAGTTCTTC. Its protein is CASTGGLEYNEQFF.

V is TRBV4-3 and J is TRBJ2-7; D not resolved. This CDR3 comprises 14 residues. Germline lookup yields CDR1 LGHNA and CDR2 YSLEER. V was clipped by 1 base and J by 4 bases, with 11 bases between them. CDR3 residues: CASSQAPETYEQYF. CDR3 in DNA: TGCGCCAGCAGCCAAGCTCCAGAGACTTACGAGCAGTACTTC.

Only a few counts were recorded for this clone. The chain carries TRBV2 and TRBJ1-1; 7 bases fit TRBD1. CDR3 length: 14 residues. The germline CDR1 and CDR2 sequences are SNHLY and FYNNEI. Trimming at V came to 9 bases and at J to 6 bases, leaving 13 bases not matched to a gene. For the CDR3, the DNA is TGTGCCAGTTCACCACATGGGACAGCCTCTGAAGCTTTCTTT. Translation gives CASSPHGTASEAFF.

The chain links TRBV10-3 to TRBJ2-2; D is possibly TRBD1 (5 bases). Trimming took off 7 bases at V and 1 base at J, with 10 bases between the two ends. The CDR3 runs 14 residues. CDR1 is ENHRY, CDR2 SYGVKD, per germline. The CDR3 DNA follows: TGTGCCATCACTTGGGGCGGGAACACCGGGGAGCTGTTTTTT. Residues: CAITWGGNTGELFF.

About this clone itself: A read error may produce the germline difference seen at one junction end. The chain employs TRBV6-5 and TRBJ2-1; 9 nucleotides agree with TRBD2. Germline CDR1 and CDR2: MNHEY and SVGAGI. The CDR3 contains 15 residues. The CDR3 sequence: CASSYSRLADNERFF. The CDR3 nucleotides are TGTGCCAGCAGTTACTCGAGACTAGCGGACAATGAGCGGTTCTTC.

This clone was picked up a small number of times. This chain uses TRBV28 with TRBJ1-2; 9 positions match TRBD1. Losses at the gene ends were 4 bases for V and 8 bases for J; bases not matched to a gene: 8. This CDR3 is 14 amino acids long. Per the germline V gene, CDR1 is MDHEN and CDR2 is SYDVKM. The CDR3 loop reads CASSSPGQGNGYTF. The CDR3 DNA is TGTGCCAGCAGTTCGCCGGGACAGGGTAACGGCTACACCTTC.

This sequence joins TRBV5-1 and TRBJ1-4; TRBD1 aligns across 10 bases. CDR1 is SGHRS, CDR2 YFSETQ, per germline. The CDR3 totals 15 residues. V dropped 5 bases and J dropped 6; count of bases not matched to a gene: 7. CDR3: CASRRPGQGYEKLFF. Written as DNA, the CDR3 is TGCGCCAGCAGGAGACCGGGACAGGGGTATGAAAAACTGTTTTTT.

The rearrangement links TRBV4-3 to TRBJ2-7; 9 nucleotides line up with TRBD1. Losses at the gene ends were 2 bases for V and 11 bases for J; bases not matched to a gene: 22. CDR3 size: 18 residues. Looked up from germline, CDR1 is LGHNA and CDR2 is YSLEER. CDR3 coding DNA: TGCGCCAGCAGCCAAATCTTTCTGACAGGGGGACTTGGGGCGGAGAAGTACTTC. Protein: CASSQIFLTGGLGAEKYF.

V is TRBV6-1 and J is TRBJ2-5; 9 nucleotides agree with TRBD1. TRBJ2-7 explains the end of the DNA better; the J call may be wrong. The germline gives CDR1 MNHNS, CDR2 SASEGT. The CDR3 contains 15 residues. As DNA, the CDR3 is TGTGCCAGCAGACTACAGGGGGCCCCCAGCTACGAGCAGTACTTC. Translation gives CASRLQGAPSYEQYF.

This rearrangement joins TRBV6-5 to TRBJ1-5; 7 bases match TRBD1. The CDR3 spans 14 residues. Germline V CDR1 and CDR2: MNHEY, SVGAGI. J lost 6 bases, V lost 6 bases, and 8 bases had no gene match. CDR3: CASRLYRGVQPQHF. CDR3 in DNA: TGTGCCAGCAGACTTTACAGGGGAGTTCAGCCCCAGCATTTT.